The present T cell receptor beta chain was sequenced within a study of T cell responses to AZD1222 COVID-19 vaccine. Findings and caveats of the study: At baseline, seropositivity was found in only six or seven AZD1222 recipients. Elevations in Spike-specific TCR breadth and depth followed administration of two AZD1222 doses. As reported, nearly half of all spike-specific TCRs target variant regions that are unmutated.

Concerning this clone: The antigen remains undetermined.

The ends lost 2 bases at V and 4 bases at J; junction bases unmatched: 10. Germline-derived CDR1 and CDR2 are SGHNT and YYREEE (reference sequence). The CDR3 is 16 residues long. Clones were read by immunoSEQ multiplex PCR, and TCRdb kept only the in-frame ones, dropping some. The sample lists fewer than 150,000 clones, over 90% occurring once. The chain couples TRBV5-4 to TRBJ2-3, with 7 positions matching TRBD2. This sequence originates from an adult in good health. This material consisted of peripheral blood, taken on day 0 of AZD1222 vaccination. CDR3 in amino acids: CASSFGLGSGADTQYF. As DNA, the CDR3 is TGTGCCAGCAGCTTTGGATTGGGAAGCGGGGCAGATACGCAGTATTTT.